This T cell receptor (beta chain) originates from a study of blood T cells in healthy people across ages. The germline gives CDR1 DFQATT, CDR2 SNEGSKA (reference sequence). V was trimmed by 1 base and J by 2 bases, leaving 13 bases between them. The CDR3 totals 15 residues. Through a sample-barcoded 5' primer and a J-beta primer mix, a second PCR was run for 7 to 11 cycles. Each cDNA was tagged by a template-switch adaptor containing 12 random nucleotides. TCRdb processed the 5' RACE reads anew with MiXCR; each CDR3 protein has one entry. This sample carries around 650,000 distinct CDR3 sequences, approximately 30% of them seen once, and the ten largest clones take 15%. The table lists this clonotype with many counts.

This clonotype originated in a woman of 80 years or more in good health. The material sequenced was blood. The V gene is TRBV20-1, the J gene TRBJ2-3; either TRBD1 or TRBD2 may supply D (6 bases each). The CDR3 loop is CSARAERGPTDTQYF. CDR3 coding DNA: TGCAGTGCTAGAGCAGAACGGGGGCCCACAGATACGCAGTATTTT.